This TCR beta chain was captured by sequencing in a study of tumor-infiltrating lymphocytes in localized non-small cell lung cancer. Regarding the study as a whole: Not all patients were TCR sequenced, owing to tissue quantity. TCRbeta sequencing showed higher T cell infiltration in tumors than uninvolved lung.

The J segment lost 4 bases and the V segment lost 8 bases, leaving 7 bases of the junction unmatched. Germline CDR1 and CDR2: SNHLY and FYNNEI. This CDR3 contains 14 residues. With regard to this clone: Its antigen is as yet unknown.

Using immunoSEQ multiplex PCR, the repertoire was profiled, and TCRdb retains in-frame clones only, with some absent. The sample shows more than 2,500 clones, about three fifths of them seen only once. Material: uninvolved lung tissue not adjacent to the tumor. The sequence was collected from a human donor with non-small cell lung cancer. This chain links TRBV2 with TRBJ2-2; 7 bases align to TRBD2. CDR3 in DNA: TGTGCCAGCTTATGGGGGGAGGGCACCGGGGAGCTGTTTTTT. It yields the protein CASLWGEGTGELFF.